One and the same sample provided the 19 T cell receptor beta chains below, sequenced in a study of T cells in Graves' hyperthyroidism and ophthalmopathy. TCR beta CDR3 regions were amplified from RNA transcripts. An initial round of RT-PCR targeting the TCR CDR3 relied on the HTBI primer set. A single record per CDR3 protein comes from TCRdb applying MiXCR to the multiplex PCR reads. The sample lists around 760,000 distinct CDR3 sequences; around a third were seen once. Sequenced input: blood. Receptors originate from a middle-aged woman with Graves' hyperthyroidism.

The chain is built from TRBV7-2 and TRBJ1-3; TRBD1 agrees at 12 bases. Germline values: CDR1 SGHTA, CDR2 FQGNSA. This CDR3 has 18 residues. J lost 0 bases, V lost 5 bases, and 8 bases had no gene match. In nucleotides, the CDR3 is TGTGCCAGCAGCGTAGGGACAGGGGGCCTTATCTCTGGAAACACCATATATTTT. It codes for CASSVGTGGLISGNTIYF.

Note on this clonotype: A much larger clone sits a single nucleotide away, making a read error possible. V usage is TRBV20-1 and J usage is TRBJ2-7; D is ambiguous. The germline V gene encodes CDR1 DFQATT and CDR2 SNEGSKA (reference sequence). This CDR3 contains 13 residues. In nucleotides, the CDR3 is TGCAGTGCTGGAGACGCGAGCTCCTACAAGCAGTACTTC. Amino acid sequence: CSAGDASSYKQYF.

The V gene is TRBV6-5, the J gene TRBJ2-5, with a possible D match to TRBD2 (5 bases). Trimming stripped 5 bases from V and 5 bases from J, with 18 bases between. The germline CDR1 and CDR2 sequences are MNHEY and SVGAGI. This CDR3 region has 15 residues. For the CDR3, the DNA is TGTGCCAGCAGTAACCAGCGGACCCCTGGGGAGACCCAGTACTTC. Protein product: CASSNQRTPGETQYF.

This clonotype was counted a single time. The chain is built from TRBV2 and TRBJ2-5, with TRBD2 identical over 8 bases. CDR3 length: 17 amino acids. Germline CDR1 reads SNHLY; CDR2 reads FYNNEI. After removal of 2 bases from V and 1 base from J, the junction contained 9 bases not matched to a gene. The CDR3 nucleotides read TGTGCCAGCAGTGAATTGGCGGGGGGCAGGGGCCAAGAGACCCAGTACTTC. Translated, it gives CASSELAGGRGQETQYF.

CDR3 nucleotide sequence: TGCAGTGCTAGCCCTGTTACTAGCGGGGGGATCAACGAGCAGTACTTC. It is translated as CSASPVTSGGINEQYF. This chain links TRBV20-1 with TRBJ2-7, with 12 nucleotides matching TRBD2. This CDR3 region has 16 residues. Germline CDR1 reads DFQATT; CDR2 reads SNEGSKA (reference sequence). V lost 3 bases, J lost 5 bases, and 11 bases stayed unmatched.

For this clonotype: An end of the junction does not agree with germline; a read error may underlie this. This chain links TRBV5-1 with TRBJ1-3; D is unresolved. This CDR3 is built from 13 residues. Per germline, CDR1 SGHRS and CDR2 YFSETQ. The CDR3: CASSYNRGNTIYF. The CDR3 bases are TGTGCCAGCAGCTATAACAGAGGAAACACCATATATTTT.

The chain links TRBV5-5 to TRBJ1-2, with D perhaps TRBD1 (6 bases). There are 15 residues in the CDR3. The germline V and J ends were trimmed by 3 bases and 5 bases, with 17 bases remaining between them. Germline V gene lookup returns CDR1 SGHKS and CDR2 YYEKEE (reference sequence). This chain's CDR3 is CASSSIDRNYYGYTF. In DNA form, the CDR3 reads TGTGCCAGCAGCTCTATCGACAGGAACTATTATGGCTACACCTTC.

Comment on this clonotype: Given a much more abundant clone one base away, this may be a read error. This chain uses TRBV10-3 with TRBJ1-1, with TRBD1 matching over 10 bases. CDR3 length: 14 residues. Germline CDR1 and CDR2: ENHRY and SYGVKD. CDR3 coding DNA: TGTGCCGTCAGTAGACAGGGGGCTAACACTGAAGCTTTCTTT. Protein: CAVSRQGANTEAFF.

This clonotype was found a few times. V and J are TRBV12-3 or TRBV12-4 and TRBJ1-2; no clear D. The V and J ends lost 6 bases and 6 bases respectively, with 8 bases between them. The CDR3 spans 11 residues. The DNA of the CDR3 is TGTGCCAGCAGATTCGGAGATGGCTACACCTTC. It yields the protein CASRFGDGYTF.

The V and J genes are TRBV7-9 and TRBJ2-1, with D maybe TRBD2 (6 bases). V dropped 3 bases and J dropped 9 bases, with 15 bases sitting between them. Germline CDR1 and CDR2: SEHNR and FQNEAQ (reference sequence). The CDR3 spans 14 residues. The CDR3 bases are TGTGCCAGCAGCTTGTCAGGGAGGTTCGGTGAGCAGTTCTTC. Its protein is CASSLSGRFGEQFF.

CDR3 loop: CASSQLTSSSGNTIYF. As DNA, the CDR3 is TGTGCCAGCAGCCAGTTAACATCGAGCTCTGGAAACACCATATATTTT. The rearrangement uses TRBV16 and TRBJ1-3, with no clear D. The CDR3 has 16 residues. Germline CDR1 and CDR2: KGHSY and FQNENV. Trimming removed 3 bases from V and 0 bases from J, with 12 bases in between.

The V call is TRBV13, the J call TRBJ2-2, with D possibly TRBD1 on 5 matching bases. V lost 6 bases and J 7 bases, leaving 21 bases between the germline ends. Germline assignment: CDR1 PRHDT and CDR2 FYEKMQ (reference sequence). This CDR3 is built from 16 residues. The CDR3 loop is CASSLIDLRGIGELFF. The CDR3 DNA follows: TGTGCCAGCAGTTTGATAGACCTAAGGGGAATCGGGGAGCTGTTTTTT.

For this clonotype: A single base separates this from a much larger clone, so it may be a read error. V is TRBV7-8 and J is TRBJ1-4, with 8 bases that match TRBD1. V lost 5 bases, J lost 8 bases, and 10 bases stayed unmatched. There are 15 residues in the CDR3. CDR1 SGHVS and CDR2 FQNEAQ come from the germline V gene. This CDR3 reads CASSRQGQDAEKLFF. In DNA, the CDR3 is TGTGCCAGCAGCCGACAGGGACAGGACGCCGAAAAACTGTTTTTT.

This clonotype has just a few counts. It is likely a read error, because the conserved phenylalanine at the end of the CDR3 is missing. The genes are TRBV5-5 and TRBJ1-2, with unresolved D. This CDR3 is 13 amino acids long. The ends were cut back, 4 bases at V and 3 bases at J, with 10 bases in the middle. Germline V gives CDR1 SGHKS, CDR2 YYEKEE (reference sequence). The CDR3, as DNA: TGTGCCAGCAGCAGCAATAGGTACTATGGCTACACCCTC. It encodes CASSSNRYYGYTL.

The sample holds many counts of this clonotype. The chain carries TRBV12-3 or TRBV12-4 and TRBJ1-1; tentatively, D is TRBD1 (6 bases). The germline V and J ends were trimmed by 4 bases and 3 bases, with 18 bases remaining between them. The CDR3 consists of 16 residues. This CDR3 reads CASSYGGSSPHTEAFF. The CDR3 bases are TGTGCCAGCAGTTACGGGGGCAGCTCGCCCCACACTGAAGCTTTCTTT.

In its sample, this clonotype was seen many times. V usage is TRBV10-3 and J usage is TRBJ1-5; D gene ambiguous. V dropped 4 bases and J dropped 5 bases, with 9 bases sitting between them. Germline V gene sequence: CDR1 ENHRY, CDR2 SYGVKD. The CDR3 consists of 13 residues. The CDR3 loop reads CAISVNLDQPQHF. CDR3 sequence (DNA): TGTGCCATCAGTGTTAATTTGGATCAGCCCCAGCATTTT.

The chain uses TRBV10-3 and TRBJ2-7; D ambiguous. V was pared by 10 bases and J by 4 bases, with 17 bases between. The CDR3 is 13 residues long. Germline V gene sequence: CDR1 ENHRY, CDR2 SYGVKD. The CDR3 sequence is CASSTGLGYEQYF. The CDR3 region has the DNA TGTGCCAGTTCGACTGGTCTAGGTTACGAGCAGTACTTC.

The chain employs TRBV2 and TRBJ2-7; tentative D call: TRBD2 (6 bases). Germline loops: CDR1 SNHLY, CDR2 FYNNEI. CDR3 length: 11 amino acids. The V end lost 7 bases, the J end lost 8 bases, and 12 bases lay between the germline ends. Here the CDR3 DNA reads TGTGCCAGCAACTACGGAGGGCAGCAGTACTTC. Translated, it gives CASNYGGQQYF.

This clonotype was detected ten times or more. The chain is built from TRBV5-1 and TRBJ2-7; 7 positions agree with TRBD1. CDR1 and CDR2 from the germline V gene are SGHRS and YFSETQ. This CDR3 has 16 residues. Unmatched junction bases numbered 12, after V lost 4 bases and J lost 2 bases. The chain's CDR3 is CASSKVATGLPYEQYF. The CDR3 DNA reads TGCGCCAGCAGCAAGGTCGCGACAGGGCTGCCCTACGAGCAGTACTTC.